One sample yielded the 6 T cell receptor beta chains listed below, sequenced in a study of naive and memory T cell subsets. The beta constant-region primer was an equimolar mix of two oligonucleotides covering TRBC1 and TRBC2. TCRdb re-called the UMI-ligation and nested PCR reads through MiXCR, storing one row per CDR3 protein. The sample lists 140,000 to 150,000 distinct CDR3 sequences; about 18% were seen once. The sample was naive CD4+ T cells from blood. Source of these receptors: a human donor in good health.

This chain connects TRBV7-2 to TRBJ2-4, with TRBD1 matching 7 bases. CDR1 and CDR2 from the germline V gene are SGHTA and FQGNSA. V lost 2 bases and J lost 9; bases outside the gene matches: 7. The CDR3 is 14 residues long. CDR3 nucleotides: TGTGCCAGCAGCTTAACGGGACAGAAGAGCATTCAGTACTTC. This translates into CASSLTGQKSIQYF. Full variable domain (rest looked up from reference TRBV7-2 and TRBJ2-4): GAGVSQSPSNKVTEKGKDVELRCDPISGHTALYWYRQSLGQGLEFLIYFQGNSAPDKSGLPSDRFSAERTGGSVSTLTIQRTQQEDSAVYLCASSLTGQKSIQYFGAGTRLSVL.

V and J are TRBV28 and TRBJ2-7, with 7 bases identical to TRBD2. Germline V gives CDR1 MDHEN, CDR2 SYDVKM. J lost 2 bases, V lost 2 bases, and 12 bases had no gene match. This CDR3 contains 17 residues. The CDR3 region is CASSLPRTRFWTYEQYF. The DNA for the CDR3 is TGTGCCAGCAGTTTACCACGGACTAGGTTTTGGACCTACGAGCAGTACTTC.

This clonotype was seen a few times. This chain uses TRBV6-2 or TRBV6-3 with TRBJ2-1; D is perhaps TRBD2 (6 bases). V was pared by 2 bases and J by 4 bases, with 9 bases between. Germline V lookup: CDR1 MNHEY, CDR2 SVGEGT. The CDR3 spans 14 residues. CDR3 protein: CASSYRESYNEQFF. The CDR3, as DNA: TGTGCCAGCAGTTACCGGGAGTCTTACAATGAGCAGTTCTTC.

In its sample, this clonotype was seen a few times. The rearrangement joins TRBV20-1 to TRBJ2-3; D tentatively reads TRBD1 or TRBD2 (6 bases each). The CDR3 has 15 residues. Trimming cost V 6 bases and J 6 bases, with 22 bases left between them. Germline-derived CDR1 and CDR2 are DFQATT and SNEGSKA (reference sequence). As DNA, the CDR3 is TGCAGTGCCCAAGGGCGGGATGGGGGCGCGGATACGCAGTATTTT. Protein sequence: CSAQGRDGGADTQYF.

The CDR3 sequence is CATSRVSGYGYTF. DNA of the CDR3: TGTGCCACCAGCAGAGTCTCGGGGTATGGCTACACCTTC. The chain has TRBV15 and TRBJ1-2; D is uncertain. CDR1 LNHNV and CDR2 YYDKDF come from the germline V gene (reference sequence). CDR3 length: 13 residues. The V and J ends lost 1 base and 5 bases respectively, with 8 bases between them.

This clonotype has only a few counts. The chain recombines TRBV28 with TRBJ1-2; D is unresolved. CDR1 is MDHEN, CDR2 SYDVKM, per germline. This CDR3 comprises 13 residues. The V end was cut by 5 bases, the J end by 3 bases, with 10 bases between. CDR3 region: CASSPWTDYGYTF. The CDR3 DNA reads TGTGCCAGCAGTCCCTGGACGGACTATGGCTACACCTTC.